This T cell receptor (beta chain) was profiled in a study of T cells in Graves' hyperthyroidism and ophthalmopathy. General study points: Ophthalmopathy onset followed model prediction by a median roughly six months. A model of 13 V-J pairs discriminated ophthalmopathy from stable hyperthyroidism.

CDR1 is KGHDR and CDR2 is SFDVKD in the germline V gene. CDR3 size: 14 residues. The hyperthyroidism patients had all been newly diagnosed, and their disease duration was under 2 months. Their ages ranged from 18 to 65 years. An approximately 9.4 ml volume of fresh peripheral blood provided the PBMCs. Regions amplified from RNA transcripts were the TCR beta CDR3 regions. During a first-round RT-PCR of the TCR CDR3, the HTBI primer set was used. TCRdb recomputed calls from the multiplex PCR reads with MiXCR, one row per CDR3 protein. Of around 700,000 distinct CDR3 sequences listed, just over 35% are singletons. This clonotype was seen many times. Its antigen is not identified. The junction and the germline gene differ at one end; a read error may be behind it.

The source material was blood. V usage is TRBV24-1 and J usage is TRBJ1-2; tentative D call: TRBD1 (6 bases). The TCR originated in a woman aged 40 to 49 with Graves' hyperthyroidism. CDR3 residues: CASSLQGRGYGYTF. Written as DNA, the CDR3 is TGTGCCAGCAGTTTACAGGGACGGGGCTATGGCTACACCTTC.